A selection of T cell receptor beta chains follows, all from one sample in a study of read filtering for tumor transcriptome and immune sequencing. TCRdb reanalysed the reads using MiXCR and keeps one entry per CDR3 protein. The sample lists under 150,000 distinct CDR3 sequences; about 12% were seen once. The sample comprised a population of CD138-negative cells sorted from bone marrow. The receptors stem from a donor older than 35 with multiple myeloma. The CDR3 runs from the conserved cysteine through the conserved F or W. D genes are given only for firm matches. Rows may omit the clone size; those that give it use once, few, many or a size class.

CDR3nt | CDR3aa | j_gene | abundance | v_gene | d_gene
TGCAGCGTTAAGACAGGGACTTCGGCTGAAGCTTTCTTT | CSVKTGTSAEAFF | TRBJ1-1 | many | TRBV29-1 | TRBD1
TGCAGCGCCGCTAGCGGGACTAAAAGCCAAGAGACCCAGTACTTC | CSAASGTKSQETQYF | TRBJ2-5 | many | TRBV29-1 | TRBD2
TGTGCCAGCAGGGCCGGGACAAGCAATAATCAGCCCCAGCATTTT | CASRAGTSNNQPQHF | TRBJ1-5 | many | TRBV6-2/TRBV6-3 | -
TGCGCCAGCAGCTTGTTTCCCGGGATGAGCACAGATACGCAGTATTTT | CASSLFPGMSTDTQYF | TRBJ2-3 | many | TRBV5-1 | -
TGCAGCGTTGGAGGGACGAGTCGAACTAGCACAGATACGCAGTATTTT | CSVGGTSRTSTDTQYF | TRBJ2-3 | - | TRBV29-1 | -
TGTGCCAGCAGCGGTACAGGCTCTGGGGCCAACGTCCTGACTTTC | CASSGTGSGANVLTF | TRBJ2-6 | many | TRBV9 | -
TGTGCCAGCAGTTTAGCAGGTGGAGGGTACGAGCAGTACTTC | CASSLAGGGYEQYF | TRBJ2-7 | many | TRBV12-3/TRBV12-4 | -
TGTGCCAGTAGTATACAGGGTGTCGGCACTGAAGCTTTCTTT | CASSIQGVGTEAFF | TRBJ1-1 | many | TRBV19 | -
TGTGCCAGCAGTGAGGGGGTAGCCGGGGAGCTGTTTTTT | CASSEGVAGELFF | TRBJ2-2 | many | TRBV6-1 | -
TGTGCCAGCAGCCGGGCCCCCGGTGGGGAGAGGCAGCCCCAGCATTTT | CASSRAPGGERQPQHF | TRBJ1-5 | many | TRBV7-6 | -
TGCAGCGTGCTCTCCGGACAGGGGTTCGCCGGGGCCAACGTCCTGACTTTC | CSVLSGQGFAGANVLTF | TRBJ2-6 | many | TRBV29-1 | TRBD1
TGTGCTAGTGGTACCCTTTCAACGGGGGGAAGCAATCAGCCCCAGCATTTT | CASGTLSTGGSNQPQHF | TRBJ1-5 | many | TRBV12-5 | -
TGTGCCAGCAGCACGGGCACCGACACTGAAGCTTTCTTT | CASSTGTDTEAFF | TRBJ1-1 | - | TRBV11-2 | -
TGCAGTGCGACCGGACAGACGGGCAATGAGCAGTTCTTC | CSATGQTGNEQFF | TRBJ2-1 | many | TRBV20-1 | -
TGCAGCGTTGATGCTGACAGGAAGGGGTACGAGCAGTACTTC | CSVDADRKGYEQYF | TRBJ2-7 | many | TRBV29-1 | -
TGCGCCAGCAGCCAAGTTTATGGCGGGAGTCAAGATACGCAGTATTTT | CASSQVYGGSQDTQYF | TRBJ2-3 | few | TRBV4-1 | TRBD2
TGTGCCAGCACTCGGGACGCAGAAGAGACCCAGTACTTC | CASTRDAEETQYF | TRBJ2-5 | many | TRBV6-1 | -
TGTGCCAGCAGTTTCAAACGGGACACCATCAATCAGCCCCAGCATTTT | CASSFKRDTINQPQHF | TRBJ1-5 | many | TRBV6-5 | -
TGTGCCAGCAGCCCCGTGGGGCGGAACACTGAAGCTTTCTTT | CASSPVGRNTEAFF | TRBJ1-1 | many | TRBV12-3/TRBV12-4 | -
TGTGCCAGCAGCTCTCCGGGACAGGGTGTATATGAGCAGTTCTTC | CASSSPGQGVYEQFF | TRBJ2-1 | many | TRBV7-6 | TRBD1
TGTGCCAGCAGCTTACAGGGGGATAGCAATCAGCCCCAGCATTTT | CASSLQGDSNQPQHF | TRBJ1-5 | many | TRBV7-2 | TRBD1
TGTGCCAGCAGCTCCGGACTTATGCGGGGCTACACCTTC | CASSSGLMRGYTF | TRBJ1-2 | many | TRBV11-2 | -
TGTGCCAGCAGCCTAGTTGGCGGCGGAAGACCCTACGAGCAGTACTTC | CASSLVGGGRPYEQYF | TRBJ2-7 | - | TRBV7-2 | -
TGCAGCGTGGGGGGGGGCACTGAAGCTTTCTTT | CSVGGGTEAFF | TRBJ1-1 | many | TRBV29-1 | -
TGTGCCAGCAGTAGGGGACAGGGGACATCACCCCTCCACTTT | CASSRGQGTSPLHF | TRBJ1-6 | many | TRBV6-6 | TRBD1
TGTGCCAGTAGTCCCCATACAGAGATCATTTATGGCTACACCTTC | CASSPHTEIIYGYTF | TRBJ1-2 | many | TRBV19 | -
TGTGCCAGCAGTTTCGGGGACAGGGGCCAAGAGACCCAGTACTTC | CASSFGDRGQETQYF | TRBJ2-5 | many | TRBV27 | TRBD1
TGCAGTGCTAGAGATGGTCGGGCACGGGCGAACACTGAAGCTTTCTTT | CSARDGRARANTEAFF | TRBJ1-1 | many | TRBV20-1 | -
TGTGCCAGCAGCTTAGAAACAGGGTTGGGAAACACCATATATTTT | CASSLETGLGNTIYF | TRBJ1-3 | many | TRBV7-2 | -
TGTGCCAGCAGGAGCAGGGAGGTTTCCTACAATGAGCAGTTCTTC | CASRSREVSYNEQFF | TRBJ2-1 | many | TRBV12-3/TRBV12-4 | -
TGCGCCAGCAGCGAAAGGACTAGCGGGAGCCCCAGCACAGATACGCAGTATTTT | CASSERTSGSPSTDTQYF | TRBJ2-3 | - | TRBV4-1 | TRBD2
TGCAGTGCTAGAAGAGGGGGTGAGACCGGGGAGCTGTTTTTT | CSARRGGETGELFF | TRBJ2-2 | - | TRBV20-1 | -
TGTGCCAGTAGTACCTGGACTAGCGGAGCGGACGAGCAGTACTTC | CASSTWTSGADEQYF | TRBJ2-7 | many | TRBV19 | TRBD2
TGCGCCAGCAGCCAAGGAACAGAGAAAAACATTCAGTACTTC | CASSQGTEKNIQYF | TRBJ2-4 | many | TRBV4-1 | -
TGTGCCAGCAGCGAAGGACAGGGAAGCAATCAGCCCCAGCATTTT | CASSEGQGSNQPQHF | TRBJ1-5 | few | TRBV7-9 | TRBD1
TGCGCCAGCAGCATGCAGGGTCGAAATACACCCCTCCACTTT | CASSMQGRNTPLHF | TRBJ1-6 | - | TRBV5-1 | -
TGTGCCAGCACCCCAGGAGACTTCTATGGCTACACCTTC | CASTPGDFYGYTF | TRBJ1-2 | many | TRBV7-9 | -
TGTGCCAGCAGCTCCGACAGGGAAGAGGGGGAAAAACTGTTTTTT | CASSSDREEGEKLFF | TRBJ1-4 | many | TRBV11-3 | TRBD1
TGTGCCAGCAGCCTTGGGACTTCTAACAATGAGCAGTTCTTC | CASSLGTSNNEQFF | TRBJ2-1 | many | TRBV5-8 | -
TGTGCCAGCATCAAAGGGGGGGCTAAGGACACCGGGGAGCTGTTTTTT | CASIKGGAKDTGELFF | TRBJ2-2 | - | TRBV6-5 | -